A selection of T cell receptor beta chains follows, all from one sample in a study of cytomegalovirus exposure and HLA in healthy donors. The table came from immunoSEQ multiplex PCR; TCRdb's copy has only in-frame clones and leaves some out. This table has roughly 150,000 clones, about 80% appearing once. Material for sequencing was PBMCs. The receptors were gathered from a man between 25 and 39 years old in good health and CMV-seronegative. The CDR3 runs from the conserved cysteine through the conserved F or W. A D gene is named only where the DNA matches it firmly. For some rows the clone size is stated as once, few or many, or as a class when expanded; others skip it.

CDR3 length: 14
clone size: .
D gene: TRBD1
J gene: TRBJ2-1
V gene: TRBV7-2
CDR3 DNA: TGTGCCAGCAGCTTCTACGGGACAGACAATGAGCAGTTCTTC
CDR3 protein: CASSFYGTDNEQFF

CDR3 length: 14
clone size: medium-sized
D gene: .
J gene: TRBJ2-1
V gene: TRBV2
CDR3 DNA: TGTGCCAGCACTAGGGACTCCTCCTACAATGAGCAGTTCTTC
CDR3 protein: CASTRDSSYNEQFF

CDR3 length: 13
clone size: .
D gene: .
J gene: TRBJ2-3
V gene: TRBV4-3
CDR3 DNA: TGCGCCAGCAGCCAAGGAGGAAAAGATACGCAGTATTTT
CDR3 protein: CASSQGGKDTQYF

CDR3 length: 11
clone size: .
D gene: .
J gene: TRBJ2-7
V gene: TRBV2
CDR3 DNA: TGTGCCAGCAGGGGCCACTACGAGCAGTACTTC
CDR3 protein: CASRGHYEQYF

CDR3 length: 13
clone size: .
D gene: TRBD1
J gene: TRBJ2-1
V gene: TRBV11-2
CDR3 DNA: TGTGCCAGCAGCTCCGACAGGGATGATGAGCAGTTCTTC
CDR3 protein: CASSSDRDDEQFF

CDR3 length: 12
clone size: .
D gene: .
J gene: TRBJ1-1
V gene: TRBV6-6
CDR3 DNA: TGTGCCAGCAGTCAAAGGACAGCTGAAGCTTTCTTT
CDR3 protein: CASSQRTAEAFF

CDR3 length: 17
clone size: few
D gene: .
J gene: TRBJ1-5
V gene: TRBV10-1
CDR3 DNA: TGCGCCAGCAGTGAGTTGTTACGGGGGGCTAGGAGTCAGCCCCAGCATTTT
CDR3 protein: CASSELLRGARSQPQHF

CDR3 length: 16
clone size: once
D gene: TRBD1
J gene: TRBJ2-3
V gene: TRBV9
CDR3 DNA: TGTGCCAGCAGCGTGGGACAGGGTCCCTACACAGATACGCAGTATTTT
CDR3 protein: CASSVGQGPYTDTQYF

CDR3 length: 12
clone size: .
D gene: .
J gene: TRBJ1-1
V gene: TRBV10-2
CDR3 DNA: TGCGCCAGCAGTGACACCCGGGGTGAAGCTTTCTTT
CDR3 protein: CASSDTRGEAFF

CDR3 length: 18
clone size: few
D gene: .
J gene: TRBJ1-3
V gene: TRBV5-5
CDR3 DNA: TGTGCCAGCAGCTTGGTGGGCGGGACGGGACGCTCTGGAAACACCATATATTTT
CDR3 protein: CASSLVGGTGRSGNTIYF

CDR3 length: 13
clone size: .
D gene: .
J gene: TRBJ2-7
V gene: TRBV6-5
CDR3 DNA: TGTGCCAGCAGTTACGGAGAGGGCCAATGGCAGTACTTC
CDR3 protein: CASSYGEGQWQYF

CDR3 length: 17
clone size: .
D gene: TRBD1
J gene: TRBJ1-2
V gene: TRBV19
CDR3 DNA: TGTGCCAGTAGTACCCGCCGGACAGGGGAATTTAACTATGGCTACACCTTC
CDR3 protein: CASSTRRTGEFNYGYTF

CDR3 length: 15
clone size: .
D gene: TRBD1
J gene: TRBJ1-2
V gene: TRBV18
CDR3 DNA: TGTGCCAGCTCACTTAAAGAACAGGGGCTCTATGGCTACACCTTC
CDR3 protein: CASSLKEQGLYGYTF

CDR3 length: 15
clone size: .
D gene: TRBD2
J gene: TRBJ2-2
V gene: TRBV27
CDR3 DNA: TGTGCCAGCGGCCGACTAGCGGTAGATACCGGGGAGCTGTTTTTT
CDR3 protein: CASGRLAVDTGELFF

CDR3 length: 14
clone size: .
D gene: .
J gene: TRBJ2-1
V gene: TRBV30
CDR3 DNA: TGTGCCTGGCATAGCGGAAGCTCCTACAATGAGCAGTTCTTC
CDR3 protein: CAWHSGSSYNEQFF

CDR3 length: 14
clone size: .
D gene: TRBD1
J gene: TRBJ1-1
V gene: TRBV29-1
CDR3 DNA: TGCAGGACCTCGTGGAGGGGGCATAACACTGAAGCTTTCTTT
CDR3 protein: CRTSWRGHNTEAFF

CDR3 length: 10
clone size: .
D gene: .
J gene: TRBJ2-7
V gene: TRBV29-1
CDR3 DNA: TGCAGCGTTGCCTCGGGCGAGCAGTACTTC
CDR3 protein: CSVASGEQYF

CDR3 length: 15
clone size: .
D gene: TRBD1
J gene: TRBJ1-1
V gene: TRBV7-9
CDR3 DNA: TGTTCCAGCAGCGCCCGACAGGGGGCGGACACTGAAGCTTTCTTT
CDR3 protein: CSSSARQGADTEAFF

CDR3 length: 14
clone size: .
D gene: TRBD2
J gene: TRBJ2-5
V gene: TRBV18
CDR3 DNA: TGTGCCAGCTCACCTAGGGAGGGCCGAGAGACCCAGTACTTC
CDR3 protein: CASSPREGRETQYF

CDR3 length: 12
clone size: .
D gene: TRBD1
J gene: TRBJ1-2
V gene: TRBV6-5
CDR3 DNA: TGTGCCAGCAGTTACGGGACAGGGAGCTACACCTTC
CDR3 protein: CASSYGTGSYTF

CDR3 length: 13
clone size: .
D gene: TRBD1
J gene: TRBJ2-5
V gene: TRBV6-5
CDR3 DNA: TGTGCCAGCAGTGGACAGGAGGAAGAGACCCAGTACTTC
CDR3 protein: CASSGQEEETQYF

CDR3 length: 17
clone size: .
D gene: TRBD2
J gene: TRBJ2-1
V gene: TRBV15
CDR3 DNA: TGTGCCACCAGCAGAAGCGCGGGGGTGGACCCCTACAATGAGCAGTTCTTC
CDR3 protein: CATSRSAGVDPYNEQFF

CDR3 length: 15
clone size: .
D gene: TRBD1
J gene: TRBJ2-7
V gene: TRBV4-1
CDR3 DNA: TGCGCCAGCAGCCAGGCTCCGGGACAGGGATACGAGCAGTACTTC
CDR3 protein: CASSQAPGQGYEQYF

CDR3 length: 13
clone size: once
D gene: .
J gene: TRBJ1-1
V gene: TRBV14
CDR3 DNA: TGTGCCAGCAGCCAAACTCGGGGAACTGAAGCTTTCTTT
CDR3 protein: CASSQTRGTEAFF

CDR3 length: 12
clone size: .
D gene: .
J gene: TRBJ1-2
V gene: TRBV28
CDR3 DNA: TGTGCCGCCGACATAGGGGGTTATGGCTACACCTTC
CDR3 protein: CAADIGGYGYTF

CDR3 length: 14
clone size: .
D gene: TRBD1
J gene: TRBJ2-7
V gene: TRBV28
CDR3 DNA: TGTGCCAGCAGGCGACAGGGCAGTTTATACGAGCAGTACTTC
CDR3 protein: CASRRQGSLYEQYF

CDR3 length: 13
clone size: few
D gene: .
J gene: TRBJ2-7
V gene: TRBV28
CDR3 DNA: TGTGCCAGCAGCCTTGACCTGGGGGGCGAGCAGTACTTC
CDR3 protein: CASSLDLGGEQYF